This record concerns one T cell receptor beta chain sequence. The germline CDR1 and CDR2 sequences are LGHNA and YSLEER. The trim removed 1 base at V and 8 bases at J, leaving 8 bases unmatched. This CDR3 is 16 amino acids long. Measured with immunoSEQ multiplex PCR; TCRdb has only the in-frame clones, and not every one. The profile shows roughly 100,000 clones, around 90% of them singletons. The record originates from a study of blood T cell repertoires in COVID-19. Study background: Samples of COVID-19 (acute and convalescent) were obtained from the United States, Italy and Spain.

The J gene is TRBJ1-4, the V gene TRBV4-3; 9 positions match TRBD1. Sequenced input: peripheral blood. The receptor comes from a woman in her forties or fifties with COVID-19, enrolled during active disease. The CDR3 region has the DNA TGCGCCAGCAGCCAAGGTTTTGGGACAGGGCGCGAAAAACTGTTTTTT. It codes for CASSQGFGTGREKLFF.